This note documents a single T cell receptor beta chain sequence. Germline loops: CDR1 DFQATT, CDR2 SNEGSKA (reference sequence). This CDR3 has 13 amino acids. V lost 4 bases to trimming and J lost 0 bases, with 9 bases between them. Each cDNA molecule in the library carried unique molecular identifiers. MiXCR, applied by TCRdb to the reads, yields one record per CDR3 protein. The top ten clones hold 1.2% to 1.5% of a sample with about 120,000 distinct CDR3 sequences, more than 8.5% of them seen once. This sample is drawn from a study of human T cells and chemical hapten exposure. Blood, whole and unfractionated, served as the source for total RNA extraction.

The receptor was derived from a human donor in good health. Some clones in this sample may be carry-over from other donors' samples. Sequencing input: whole blood. V is TRBV20-1 and J is TRBJ1-1; a weak D match, TRBD1 (5 bases). The CDR3 here is CSATRQLNTEAFF. In DNA, the CDR3 is TGCAGTGCTACAAGACAGTTGAACACTGAAGCTTTCTTT.